One and the same sample provided the 8 T cell receptor beta chains below, sequenced in a study of cytomegalovirus exposure and HLA in healthy donors. Use of 60 Vbeta and 13 Jbeta primers characterized the PCR. Repertoires were generated with immunoSEQ multiplex PCR, while TCRdb's copy carries only in-frame clones and drops some. Of roughly 120,000 clones in the sample, 76% are singletons; the top ten hold 10% to 15%. Material for sequencing was PBMCs. The receptor set was obtained from a man aged 30 to 39 in good health and CMV-seropositive.

V gene TRBV6-5 combines with J gene TRBJ2-5; 9 bases agree with TRBD2. Per germline, CDR1 MNHEY and CDR2 SVGAGI. V lost 6 bases to trimming and J lost 3 bases; unmatched junction nucleotides: 8. This CDR3 is built from 15 residues. CDR3 residues: CASRGVGGGEETQYF. In nucleotides, the CDR3 is TGTGCCAGCAGGGGGGTCGGCGGGGGGGAAGAGACCCAGTACTTC.

This clone has just a few counts. This sequence joins TRBV19 and TRBJ2-1; D gene uncertain. Germline CDR1 and CDR2: LNHDA and SQIVND (reference sequence). The V gene lost 7 bases and the J gene lost 6 bases, with 10 bases spanning the gap. This CDR3 is built from 12 residues. Here the CDR3 DNA reads TGTGCCAGTATCCGAGGTGGCAATGAGCAGTTCTTC. It yields the protein CASIRGGNEQFF.

The chain couples TRBV7-2 to TRBJ1-4; the D gene is possibly TRBD1 (5 bases). This CDR3 has 14 amino acids. With 3 bases removed from V and 3 bases from J, the gap between germline ends came to 8 bases. From germline, CDR1 is SGHTA and CDR2 FQGNSA. The CDR3 loop reads CASSLGLANEKLFF. In nucleotides, the CDR3 is TGTGCCAGCAGCTTGGGACTGGCTAATGAAAAACTGTTTTTT.

This chain connects TRBV4-3 to TRBJ2-5, with 7 bases matching TRBD1. The CDR3 covers 14 residues. The germline V gene has CDR1 LGHNA and CDR2 YSLEER. J was trimmed by 5 bases and V by 4 bases; bases with no gene match: 7. The CDR3 DNA sequence: TGCGCCAGCAGCCGCCAGAGGGGGCAGGAGACCCAGTACTTC. This gives the protein CASSRQRGQETQYF.

V usage is TRBV27 and J usage is TRBJ2-7, with D possibly being TRBD1 (6 bases). The CDR3 runs to 15 residues. Trimming stripped 2 bases from V and 1 base from J, with 12 bases between. Germline values: CDR1 MNHEY, CDR2 SMNVEV (reference sequence). As DNA, the CDR3 is TGTGCCAGCAGTTTAGGTCAGGGGTTTTCCTACGAGCAGTACTTC. This codes for CASSLGQGFSYEQYF.

This clone has more than one count but fewer than ten. The gene calls are TRBV28 and TRBJ1-4; D is uncertain. The CDR3 is made up of 14 amino acids. With 7 bases removed from V and 7 bases from J, the gap between germline ends came to 16 bases. CDR1 is MDHEN and CDR2 is SYDVKM in the germline V gene. The CDR3 nucleotides read TGTGCCAGCAAGGGAGGTGACACGTCTGAAAAACTGTTTTTT. Translated: CASKGGDTSEKLFF.

The chain uses TRBV7-6 and TRBJ2-3; no clear D gene. CDR3 length: 15 residues. V lost 1 base and J lost 0, with 8 bases in between. The V gene's germline CDR1 is SGHVS and CDR2 FNYEAQ. As DNA, the CDR3 is TGTGCCAGCAGCTTAGTGGCCCAGAGCACAGATACGCAGTATTTT. Amino acids: CASSLVAQSTDTQYF.

This clone has only a few counts. The chain combines TRBV11-3 with TRBJ2-5; D is ambiguous. CDR3 length: 11 amino acids. V lost 6 bases and J lost 7, with 9 bases in between. From germline, CDR1 is SGHNT and CDR2 YENEEA. The CDR3 loop is CASSEATTQYF. CDR3 nucleotides: TGTGCCAGCAGTGAAGCGACGACCCAGTACTTC.